This TCR beta chain was observed in a study of blood T cell repertoires in COVID-19. About the study: Researchers got acute and convalescent COVID-19 samples from the United States, Italy and Spain. Nucleic acid was either cDNA or gDNA, and it came from T cells, B-cell-depleted T cells, or PBMCs.

The CDR3 has 13 residues. The table came from immunoSEQ multiplex PCR; TCRdb's copy has only in-frame clones and leaves some out. Seen here are approximately 98,000 clones, roughly four fifths observed once, and the top ten hold roughly 4%. Source material: peripheral blood. This sequence originates from a man aged 55-75 years with acute or convalescent COVID-19. This chain connects TRBV21-1 to TRBJ1-1. TRBV21-1 is a documented pseudogene. In DNA, the CDR3 is TGTGCCAGCAGTAGAGGGCAGTCGACTGAAGCTTTCTTT. Protein sequence: CASSRGQSTEAFF.